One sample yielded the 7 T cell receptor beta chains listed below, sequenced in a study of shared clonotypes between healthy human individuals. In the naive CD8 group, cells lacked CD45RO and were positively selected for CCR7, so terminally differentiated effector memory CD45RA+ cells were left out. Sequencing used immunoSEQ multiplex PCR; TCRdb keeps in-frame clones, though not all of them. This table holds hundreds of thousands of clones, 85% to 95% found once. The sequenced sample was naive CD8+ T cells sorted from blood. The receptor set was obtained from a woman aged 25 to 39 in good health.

The CDR3 here is CASSFSPTGSDTQYF. CDR3 DNA: TGTGCCAGCAGTTTCTCACCTACCGGCTCCGATACGCAGTATTTT. The chain carries TRBV27 and TRBJ2-3; D is ambiguous. Germline lookup yields CDR1 MNHEY and CDR2 SMNVEV (reference sequence). The CDR3 has 15 residues. The ends were cut back, 3 bases at V and 6 bases at J, with 16 bases in the middle.

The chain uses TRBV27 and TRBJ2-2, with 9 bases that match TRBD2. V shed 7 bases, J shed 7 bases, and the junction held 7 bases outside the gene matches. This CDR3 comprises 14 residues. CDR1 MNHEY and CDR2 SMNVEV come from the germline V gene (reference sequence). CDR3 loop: CASTLAGVVGELFF. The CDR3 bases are TGTGCCAGCACCTTAGCGGGAGTGGTCGGGGAGCTGTTTTTT.

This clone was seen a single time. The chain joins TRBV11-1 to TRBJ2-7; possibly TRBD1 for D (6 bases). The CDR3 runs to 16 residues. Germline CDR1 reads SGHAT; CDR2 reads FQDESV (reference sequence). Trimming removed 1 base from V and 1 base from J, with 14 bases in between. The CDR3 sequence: CASSLGQVGSSYEQYF. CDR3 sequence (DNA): TGTGCCAGCAGCTTAGGACAGGTCGGGTCTTCCTACGAGCAGTACTTC.

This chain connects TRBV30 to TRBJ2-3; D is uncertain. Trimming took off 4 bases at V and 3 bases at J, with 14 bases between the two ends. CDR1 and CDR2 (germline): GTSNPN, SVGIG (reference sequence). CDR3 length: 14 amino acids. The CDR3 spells CAWTPGMLTDTQYF. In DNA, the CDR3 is TGTGCCTGGACACCTGGGATGCTGACAGATACGCAGTATTTT.

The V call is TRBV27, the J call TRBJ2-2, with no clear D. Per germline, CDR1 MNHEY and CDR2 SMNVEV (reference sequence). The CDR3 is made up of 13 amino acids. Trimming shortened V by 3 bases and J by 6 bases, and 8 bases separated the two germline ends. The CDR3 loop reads CASSFFGSGELFF. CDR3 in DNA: TGTGCCAGCAGTTTTTTCGGGTCCGGGGAGCTGTTTTTT.

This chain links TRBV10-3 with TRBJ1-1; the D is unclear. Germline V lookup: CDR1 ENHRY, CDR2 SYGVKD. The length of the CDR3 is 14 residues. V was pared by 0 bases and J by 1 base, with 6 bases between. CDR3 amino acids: CAISESPGNTEAFF. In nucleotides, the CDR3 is TGTGCCATCAGTGAGTCTCCTGGGAACACTGAAGCTTTCTTT.

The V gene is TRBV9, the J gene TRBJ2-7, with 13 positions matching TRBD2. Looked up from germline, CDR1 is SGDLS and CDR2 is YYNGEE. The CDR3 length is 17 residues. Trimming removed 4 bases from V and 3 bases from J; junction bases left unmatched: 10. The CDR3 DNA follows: TGTGCCAGCAGCCCCAGACTAGCGGGAGGATCGGTCTACGAGCAGTACTTC. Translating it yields CASSPRLAGGSVYEQYF.